Presented here are 21 T cell receptor beta chains from one specimen sequenced in a study of blood T cell repertoires in COVID-19. Clones were sequenced by immunoSEQ multiplex PCR, and TCRdb holds only the in-frame ones, with some missing. The table records 150,000 or so clones, approximately 78% of them present only once. Sequences were obtained from peripheral blood. Source of these receptors: a human donor with acute or convalescent COVID-19. The donor label of this sample is uncertain.

J is TRBJ1-2 and V is TRBV6-5; the match to TRBD1 covers 9 bases. CDR3 size: 13 residues. Germline CDR1 and CDR2: MNHEY and SVGAGI. V shed 7 bases, J shed 6 bases, and the junction held 6 bases outside the gene matches. In nucleotides, the CDR3 is TGTGCCAGCACCTGGACAGGGGTCGATGGCTACACCTTC. This gives the protein CASTWTGVDGYTF.

The chain carries TRBV4-1 and TRBJ2-7; TRBD2 might be the D (5 bases). The CDR3 extends over 12 amino acids. V shed 0 bases and J shed 10 bases, with 10 bases lying between them. The germline gives CDR1 MGHRA, CDR2 YSYEKL. In DNA, the CDR3 is TGCGCCAGCAGCCAAGACGGTAGGACTCAGTACTTC. It encodes CASSQDGRTQYF.

Here the CDR3 reads CASSPDRSNYGYTF. CDR3 DNA sequence: TGTGCCAGCAGCCCGGACAGGTCAAACTATGGCTACACCTTC. The chain uses TRBV5-4 and TRBJ1-2, with 7 positions matching TRBD1. The CDR3 is made up of 14 amino acids. Per germline, CDR1 SGHNT and CDR2 YYREEE (reference sequence). After removal of 4 bases from V and 2 bases from J, the junction contained 5 bases not matched to a gene.

The V call is TRBV27, the J call TRBJ2-2, with unresolved D. The CDR3 loop spans 17 amino acids. With 3 bases removed from V and 1 base from J, the gap between germline ends came to 15 bases. Germline loops: CDR1 MNHEY, CDR2 SMNVEV (reference sequence). The CDR3 DNA follows: TGTGCCAGCAGTTTGGGCCCCCCAAACAGGAACACCGGGGAGCTGTTTTTT. This codes for CASSLGPPNRNTGELFF.

J is TRBJ1-4 and V is TRBV5-1; TRBD1 agrees at 7 bases. V lost 4 bases and J lost 5; bases outside the gene matches: 8. CDR1 and CDR2 (germline): SGHRS, YFSETQ. The CDR3 length is 15 residues. CDR3 coding DNA: TGCGCCAGCAGCCAAAGACAGGGATCAAATGAAAAACTGTTTTTT. Translation: CASSQRQGSNEKLFF. The variable domain in full, with the rest retrieved from reference TRBV5-1 and TRBJ1-4, is KAGVTQTPRYLIKTRGQQVTLSCSPISGHRSVSWYQQTPGQGLQFLFEYFSETQRNKGNFPGRFSGRQFSNSRSEMNVSTLELGDSALYLCASSQRQGSNEKLFFGSGTQLSVL.

V is TRBV15 and J is TRBJ2-1; 7 nucleotides agree with TRBD2. The J segment lost 2 bases and the V segment lost 0 bases, leaving 4 bases of the junction unmatched. The CDR3 is 16 amino acids. Germline V gene lookup returns CDR1 LNHNV and CDR2 YYDKDF (reference sequence). The CDR3 bases are TGTGCCACCAGCAGAGATCTCCGGGGGGCCTACAATGAGCAGTTCTTC. It is translated as CATSRDLRGAYNEQFF.

V is TRBV5-1 and J is TRBJ2-3; a possible D gene is TRBD2 (5 bases). The V end lost 5 bases, the J end lost 6 bases, and 10 bases lay between the germline ends. CDR1 and CDR2 (germline): SGHRS, YFSETQ. The CDR3 runs 12 residues. This CDR3 reads CASSHSEDTQYF. The CDR3 coding sequence is TGCGCCAGCAGTCATAGCGAGGATACGCAGTATTTT.

V and J are TRBV30 and TRBJ2-3; 10 nucleotides match TRBD2. Germline V gene lookup returns CDR1 GTSNPN and CDR2 SVGIG (reference sequence). The CDR3 has 15 amino acids. The V gene end was trimmed by 0 bases and the J gene end by 5 bases; junction bases not matched to a gene: 5. CDR3 nucleotides: TGTGCCTGGAGTGTCTCCAGCGGGGGGGTAGATACGCAGTATTTT. It specifies CAWSVSSGGVDTQYF. Full variable domain (missing parts from reference TRBV30 and TRBJ2-3): SQTIHQWPATLVQPVGSPLSLECTVEGTSNPNLYWYRQAAGRGLQLLFYSVGIGQISSEVPQNLSASRPQDRQFILSSKKLLLSDSGFYLCAWSVSSGGVDTQYFGPGTRLTVL.

The rearrangement uses TRBV11-2 and TRBJ2-5; weak D call: TRBD2 (5 bases). The V end was cut by 0 bases, the J end by 4 bases, with 9 bases between. The CDR3 runs to 14 residues. Germline assignment: CDR1 SGHAT and CDR2 FQNNGV. CDR3 DNA sequence: TGTGCCAGCAGCTTAGATCGGGAAGTAGAGACCCAGTACTTC. The encoded protein is CASSLDREVETQYF.

This clone is a singleton in its sample. The V gene is TRBV18, the J gene TRBJ1-6, with a possible D match to TRBD1 (6 bases). CDR1 is KGHSH, CDR2 LQKENI, per germline. The CDR3 loop spans 14 amino acids. The V and J ends lost 4 bases and 3 bases respectively, with 7 bases between them. The CDR3 reads CASSLDSYNSPLHF. The CDR3 bases are TGTGCCAGCTCACTGGACAGCTATAATTCACCCCTCCACTTT.

V gene TRBV15 combines with J gene TRBJ2-5; 9 positions match TRBD2. Germline V gives CDR1 LNHNV, CDR2 YYDKDF (reference sequence). With 3 bases clipped from V and 3 bases from J, the junction kept 8 bases outside the gene matches. The CDR3 loop spans 16 amino acids. CDR3 coding DNA: TGTGCCACCAGCAGTAAAATATTAGCGGGAGAAGAGACCCAGTACTTC. This encodes CATSSKILAGEETQYF.

The rearrangement joins TRBV3-1 (or the pseudogene TRBV3-2) to TRBJ1-5; D unresolved. Germline lookup yields CDR1 LGHDT and CDR2 YNNKEL (reference sequence). CDR3 length: 13 residues. V dropped 4 bases and J dropped 4 bases, with 8 bases sitting between them. The DNA of the CDR3 is TGTGCCAGCAGCCCCCTCGGTAATCAGCCCCAGCATTTT. It encodes CASSPLGNQPQHF.

This clone was counted a few times. V is TRBV25-1 and J is TRBJ2-3, with D possibly TRBD2 on 6 matching bases. The CDR3 totals 14 residues. The V end lost 5 bases, the J end lost 4 bases, and 13 bases lay between the germline ends. Germline V lookup: CDR1 MGHDK, CDR2 SYGVNS. The CDR3 loop is CASSRWGVADTQYF. The CDR3 nucleotides are TGTGCCAGCAGTAGGTGGGGGGTGGCAGATACGCAGTATTTT.

The chain uses TRBV9 and TRBJ1-2; 8 positions match TRBD1. This CDR3 is built from 14 residues. Per germline, CDR1 SGDLS and CDR2 YYNGEE. The V and J ends lost 1 base and 3 bases, in that order; junction bases with no gene match: 2. The CDR3 loop reads CASSVTGGDYGYTF. CDR3 coding DNA: TGTGCCAGCAGCGTAACAGGGGGAGACTATGGCTACACCTTC. The variable domain in full, with the rest retrieved from reference TRBV9 and TRBJ1-2, is DSGVTQTPKHLITATGQRVTLRCSPRSGDLSVYWYQQSLDQGLQFLIQYYNGEERAKGNILERFSAQQFPDLHSELNLSSLELGDSALYFCASSVTGGDYGYTFGSGTRLTVV.

The rearrangement links TRBV3-1 (or the pseudogene TRBV3-2) to TRBJ1-4, with D uncertain. In germline, CDR1 is LGHDT, CDR2 YNNKEL (reference sequence). The V and J ends lost 2 bases and 0 bases respectively, with 7 bases between them. The CDR3 is made up of 15 amino acids. The CDR3 DNA is TGTGCCAGCAGCCAATACAGTACAACTAATGAAAAACTGTTTTTT. It encodes CASSQYSTTNEKLFF.

The chain couples TRBV3-1 (or the pseudogene TRBV3-2) to TRBJ1-6, with D perhaps TRBD1 (6 bases). The CDR3 covers 14 residues. Trimming took off 4 bases at V and 7 bases at J, with 11 bases between the two ends. The germline gives CDR1 LGHDT, CDR2 YNNKEL (reference sequence). This CDR3 is CASSLGQNNSPLHF. The CDR3 bases are TGTGCCAGCAGCCTAGGACAGAACAATTCACCCCTCCACTTT.

This chain connects TRBV5-1 to TRBJ1-2; a weak D match, TRBD1 (6 bases). The CDR3 spans 13 residues. Germline lookup yields CDR1 SGHRS and CDR2 YFSETQ. V lost 1 base to trimming and J lost 6 bases, with 10 bases between them. CDR3 in amino acids: CASSLSGADGYTF. The CDR3 DNA is TGCGCCAGCAGCTTGTCAGGGGCGGATGGCTACACCTTC.

The chain uses TRBV7-9 and TRBJ2-1; 7 bases are shared with TRBD2. Germline V gene data show CDR1 as SEHNR and CDR2 as FQNEAQ (reference sequence). The CDR3 is made up of 14 amino acids. The junction had 2 bases not matched to a gene; V was cut back by 5 bases and J by 1 base. Here the CDR3 reads CASSPSGSYNEQFF. Written as DNA, the CDR3 is TGTGCCAGCAGCCCTAGCGGTTCCTACAATGAGCAGTTCTTC. The variable domain in full, with the rest retrieved from reference TRBV7-9 and TRBJ2-1, is DTGVSQNPRHKITKRGQNVTFRCDPISEHNRLYWYRQTLGQGPEFLTYFQNEAQLEKSRLLSDRFSAERPKGSFSTLEIQRTEQGDSAMYLCASSPSGSYNEQFFGPGTRLTVL.

This rearrangement joins TRBV4-2 to TRBJ1-1, with 8 bases matching TRBD1. Germline assignment: CDR1 LGHNA and CDR2 YNFKEQ. The ends lost 0 bases at V and 5 bases at J; junction bases unmatched: 2. The CDR3 is 14 residues long. CDR3 DNA: TGTGCCAGCAGCCAAGACCAGGGGGCAACTGAAGCTTTCTTT. Protein product: CASSQDQGATEAFF.

The chain is built from TRBV19 and TRBJ2-3; 13 nucleotides line up with TRBD2. Unmatched junction bases numbered 13, after V lost 5 bases and J lost 5 bases. Germline V CDR1 and CDR2: LNHDA, SQIVND (reference sequence). The CDR3 runs 18 residues. The CDR3 region is CASSLRLAGGSGRDTQYF. The CDR3 DNA follows: TGTGCCAGTAGTTTGAGACTAGCGGGGGGCTCCGGGAGAGATACGCAGTATTTT. Supplemented by reference TRBV19 and TRBJ2-3, the full variable domain reads DGGITQSPKYLFRKEGQNVTLSCEQNLNHDAMYWYRQDPGQGLRLIYYSQIVNDFQKGDIAEGYSVSREKKESFPLTVTSAQKNPTAFYLCASSLRLAGGSGRDTQYFGPGTRLTVL.

About this clone: With a much larger clone just one base away, this may be a read error. This chain uses TRBV25-1 with TRBJ1-6; perhaps TRBD1 as D (5 bases). The CDR3 loop spans 14 amino acids. Germline V CDR1 and CDR2: MGHDK, SYGVNS. CDR3 loop: CASSERGRGSLLHF. The CDR3 DNA follows: TGTGCCAGCAGTGAAAGGGGTAGGGGTTCACTCCTCCACTTT.